This T cell receptor (beta chain) was sequenced during a study of OX40 agonist ivuxolimab in advanced cancers. Study-wide results and limits: The authors also found low normalized T-cell clonal expansion in some nonresponders. It was not determined which antigens were specifically recognized by the peripheral T cells that had undergone clonal expansion.

Assay: immunoSEQ multiplex PCR; the TCRdb copy retains only in-frame clones and omits some. The sample contains approximately 130,000 clones, about nine tenths of which appear only once. The V gene lost 4 bases and the J gene lost 1 base, with 7 bases spanning the gap. This CDR3 has 14 amino acids. CDR1 and CDR2 from the germline V gene are LNHDA and SQIVND (reference sequence). Notes on this clone: Its antigen remains unknown.

The TCR originated in an adult with an advanced solid tumor such as melanoma, head and neck, liver or kidney cancer. The chain combines TRBV19 with TRBJ1-4, with D unresolved. This specimen was CD4+ or CD8+ T cells sorted from blood, taken in a trial of the OX40 agonist ivuxolimab. The CDR3 reads CASSRRGTNEKLFF. The CDR3 DNA sequence: TGTGCCAGTAGTAGGCGGGGAACTAATGAAAAACTGTTTTTT.